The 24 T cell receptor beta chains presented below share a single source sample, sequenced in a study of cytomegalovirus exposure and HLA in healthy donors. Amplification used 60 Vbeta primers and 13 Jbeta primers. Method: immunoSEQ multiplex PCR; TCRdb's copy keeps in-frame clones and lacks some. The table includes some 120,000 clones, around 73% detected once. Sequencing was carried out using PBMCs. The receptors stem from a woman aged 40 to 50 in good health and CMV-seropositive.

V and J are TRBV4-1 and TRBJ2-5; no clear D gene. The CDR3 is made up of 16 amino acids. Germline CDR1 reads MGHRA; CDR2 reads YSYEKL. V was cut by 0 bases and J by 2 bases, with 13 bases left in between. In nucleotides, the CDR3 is TGCGCCAGCAGCCAAGATCTTGGCCTAGTTCAAGAGACCCAGTACTTC. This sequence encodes CASSQDLGLVQETQYF.

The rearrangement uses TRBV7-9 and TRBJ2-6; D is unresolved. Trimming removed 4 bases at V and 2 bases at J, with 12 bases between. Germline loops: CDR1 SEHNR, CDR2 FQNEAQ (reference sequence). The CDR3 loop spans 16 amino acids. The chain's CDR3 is CASSYSVFTGANVLTF. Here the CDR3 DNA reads TGTGCCAGCAGCTATTCCGTGTTTACTGGGGCCAACGTCCTGACTTTC. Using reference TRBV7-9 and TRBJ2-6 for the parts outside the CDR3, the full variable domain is DTGVSQNPRHKITKRGQNVTFRCDPISEHNRLYWYRQTLGQGPEFLTYFQNEAQLEKSRLLSDRFSAERPKGSFSTLEIQRTEQGDSAMYLCASSYSVFTGANVLTFGAGSRLTVL.

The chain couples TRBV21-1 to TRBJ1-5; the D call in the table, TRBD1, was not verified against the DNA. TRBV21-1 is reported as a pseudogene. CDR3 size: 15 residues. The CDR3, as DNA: TGTGCCAGCACCAACAGAATTTATAGCAATCAGCCCCAGCATTTT. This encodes CASTNRIYSNQPQHF.

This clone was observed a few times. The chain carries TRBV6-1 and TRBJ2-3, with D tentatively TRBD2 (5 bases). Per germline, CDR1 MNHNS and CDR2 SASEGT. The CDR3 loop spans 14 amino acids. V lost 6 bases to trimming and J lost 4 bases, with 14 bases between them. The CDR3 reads CASRPLAYPDTQYF. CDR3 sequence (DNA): TGTGCCAGCAGGCCTCTAGCTTACCCAGATACGCAGTATTTT.

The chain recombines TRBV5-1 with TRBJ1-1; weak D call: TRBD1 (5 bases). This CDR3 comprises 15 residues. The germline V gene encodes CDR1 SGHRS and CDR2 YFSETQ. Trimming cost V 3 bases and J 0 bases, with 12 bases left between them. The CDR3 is CASSSTDSMNTEAFF. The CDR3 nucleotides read TGCGCCAGCAGCTCGACCGACAGCATGAACACTGAAGCTTTCTTT.

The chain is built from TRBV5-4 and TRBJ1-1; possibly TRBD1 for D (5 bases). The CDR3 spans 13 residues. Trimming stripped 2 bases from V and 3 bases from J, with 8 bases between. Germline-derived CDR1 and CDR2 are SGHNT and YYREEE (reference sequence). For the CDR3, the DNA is TGTGCCAGCAGCTTTGTAGGGGACACTGAAGCTTTCTTT. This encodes CASSFVGDTEAFF.

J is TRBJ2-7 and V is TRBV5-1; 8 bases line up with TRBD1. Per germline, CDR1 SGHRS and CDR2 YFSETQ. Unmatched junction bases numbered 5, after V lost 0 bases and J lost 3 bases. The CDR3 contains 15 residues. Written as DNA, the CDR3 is TGCGCCAGCAGCTTGGCGGGACAGGTTCTCTACGAGCAGTACTTC. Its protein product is CASSLAGQVLYEQYF.

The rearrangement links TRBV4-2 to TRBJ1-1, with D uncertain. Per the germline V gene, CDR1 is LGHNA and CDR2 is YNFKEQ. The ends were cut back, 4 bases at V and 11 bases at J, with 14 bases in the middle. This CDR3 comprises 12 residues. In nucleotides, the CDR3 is TGTGCCAGCAGCCGCGGAGGGTTGTGGGCTTTCTTT. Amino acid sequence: CASSRGGLWAFF.

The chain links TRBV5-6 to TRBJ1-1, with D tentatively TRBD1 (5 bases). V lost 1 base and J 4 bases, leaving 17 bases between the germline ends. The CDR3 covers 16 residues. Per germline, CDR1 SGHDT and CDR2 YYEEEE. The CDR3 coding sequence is TGTGCCAGCAGCTTGAGGTTCCGGGGGGAAGGCACTGAAGCTTTCTTT. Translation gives CASSLRFRGEGTEAFF.

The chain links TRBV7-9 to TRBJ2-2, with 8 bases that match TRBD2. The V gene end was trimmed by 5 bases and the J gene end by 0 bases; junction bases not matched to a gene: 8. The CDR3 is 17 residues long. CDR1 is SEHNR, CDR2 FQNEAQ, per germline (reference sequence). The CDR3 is CASSTPGLDTNTGELFF. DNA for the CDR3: TGTGCCAGCAGCACCCCGGGACTAGATACGAACACCGGGGAGCTGTTTTTT.

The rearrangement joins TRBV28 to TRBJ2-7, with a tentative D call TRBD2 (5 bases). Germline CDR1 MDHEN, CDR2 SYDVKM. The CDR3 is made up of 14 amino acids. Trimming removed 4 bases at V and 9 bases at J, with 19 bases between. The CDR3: CASSSPPEVGGQYF. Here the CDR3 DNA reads TGTGCCAGCAGTTCGCCCCCTGAGGTTGGAGGGCAGTACTTC.

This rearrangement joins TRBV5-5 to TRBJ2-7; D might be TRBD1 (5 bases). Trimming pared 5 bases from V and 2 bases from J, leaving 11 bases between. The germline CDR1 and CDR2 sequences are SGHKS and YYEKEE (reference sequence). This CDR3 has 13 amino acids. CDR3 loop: CASSPDSPYEQYF. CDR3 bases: TGTGCCAGCAGTCCTGACAGTCCCTACGAGCAGTACTTC.

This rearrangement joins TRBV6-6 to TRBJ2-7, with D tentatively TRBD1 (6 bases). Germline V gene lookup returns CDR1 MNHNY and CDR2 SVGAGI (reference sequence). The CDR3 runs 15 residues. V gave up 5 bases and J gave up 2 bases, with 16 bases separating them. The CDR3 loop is CASSRSGHKAYEQYF. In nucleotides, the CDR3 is TGTGCCAGCAGTCGATCGGGACACAAAGCCTACGAGCAGTACTTC.

CDR3 sequence (DNA): TGTGCCAGCAGTCTCGACAGGGGTTTTAGCGAGCAGTACTTC. Translated, it gives CASSLDRGFSEQYF. V usage is TRBV7-9 and J usage is TRBJ2-7, with 8 bases fitting TRBD1. Germline CDR1 is SEHNR and CDR2 is FQNEAQ (reference sequence). The V segment lost 6 bases and the J segment 6 bases; nucleotides outside the gene matches: 10. CDR3 length: 14 amino acids.

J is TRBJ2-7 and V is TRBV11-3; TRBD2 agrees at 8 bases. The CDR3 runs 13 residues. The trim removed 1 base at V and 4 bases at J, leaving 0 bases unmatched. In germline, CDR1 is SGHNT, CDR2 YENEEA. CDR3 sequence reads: CASSLASGYEQYF. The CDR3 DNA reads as TGTGCCAGCAGCTTAGCTAGCGGGTACGAGCAGTACTTC. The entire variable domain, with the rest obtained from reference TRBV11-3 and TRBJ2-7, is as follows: EAGVVQSPRYKIIEKKQPVAFWCNPISGHNTLYWYLQNLGQGPELLIRYENEEAVDDSQLPKDRFSAERLKGVDSTLKIQPAELGDSAVYLCASSLASGYEQYFGPGTRLTVT.

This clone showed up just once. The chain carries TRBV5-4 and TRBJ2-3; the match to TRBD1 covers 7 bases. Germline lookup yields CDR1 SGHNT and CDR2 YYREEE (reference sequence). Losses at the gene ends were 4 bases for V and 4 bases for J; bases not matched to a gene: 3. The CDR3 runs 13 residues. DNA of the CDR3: TGTGCCAGCAGCCGGGACAGACCAGATACGCAGTATTTT. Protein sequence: CASSRDRPDTQYF.

This CDR3 is CASSELAGGQETQYF. For the CDR3, the DNA is TGTGCCAGCAGTGAACTAGCGGGGGGGCAAGAGACCCAGTACTTC. The chain is built from TRBV6-1 and TRBJ2-5, with 12 bases aligning to TRBD2. Trimming cost V 2 bases and J 2 bases; bases outside gene matches: 0. CDR1 is MNHNS, CDR2 SASEGT, per germline. The CDR3 is made up of 15 amino acids.

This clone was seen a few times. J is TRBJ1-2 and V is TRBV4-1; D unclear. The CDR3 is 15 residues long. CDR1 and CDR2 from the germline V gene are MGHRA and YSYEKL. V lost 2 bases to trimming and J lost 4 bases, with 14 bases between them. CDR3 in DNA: TGCGCCAGCAGCCAAACCGGTCTACCCGGCTATGGCTACACCTTC. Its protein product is CASSQTGLPGYGYTF.

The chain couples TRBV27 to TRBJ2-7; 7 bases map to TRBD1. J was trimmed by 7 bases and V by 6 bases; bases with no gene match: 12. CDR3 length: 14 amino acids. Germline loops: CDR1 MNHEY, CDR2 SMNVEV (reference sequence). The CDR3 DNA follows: TGTGCCAGCAGCGAAACTACAGGGGCAGGAGAGCAGTACTTC. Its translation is CASSETTGAGEQYF.

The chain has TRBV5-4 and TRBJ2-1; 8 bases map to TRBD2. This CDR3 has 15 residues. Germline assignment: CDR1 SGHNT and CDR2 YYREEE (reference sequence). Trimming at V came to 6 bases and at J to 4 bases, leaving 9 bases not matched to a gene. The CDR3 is CASTIGTRLYNEQFF. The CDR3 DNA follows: TGTGCCAGCACGATCGGGACTAGATTATACAATGAGCAGTTCTTC.

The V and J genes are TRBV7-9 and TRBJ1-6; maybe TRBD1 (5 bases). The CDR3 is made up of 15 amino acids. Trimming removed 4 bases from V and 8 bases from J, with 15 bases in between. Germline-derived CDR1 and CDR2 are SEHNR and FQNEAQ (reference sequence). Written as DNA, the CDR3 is TGTGCCAGCAGCTCCCAGGGCAACGGACATTCACCCCTCCACTTT. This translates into CASSSQGNGHSPLHF.

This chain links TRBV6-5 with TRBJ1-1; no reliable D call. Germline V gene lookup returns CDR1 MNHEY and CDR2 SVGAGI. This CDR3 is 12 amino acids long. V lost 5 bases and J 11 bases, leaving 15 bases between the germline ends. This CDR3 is CASSLRGDAAFF. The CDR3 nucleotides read TGTGCCAGCAGTCTAAGAGGTGACGCGGCTTTCTTT.

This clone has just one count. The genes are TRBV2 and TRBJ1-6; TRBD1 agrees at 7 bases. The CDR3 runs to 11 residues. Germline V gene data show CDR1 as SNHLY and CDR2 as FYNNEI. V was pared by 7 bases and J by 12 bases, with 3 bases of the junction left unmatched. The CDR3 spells CASTDREPLHF. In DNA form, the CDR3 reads TGTGCCAGCACCGACAGGGAACCCCTCCACTTT.

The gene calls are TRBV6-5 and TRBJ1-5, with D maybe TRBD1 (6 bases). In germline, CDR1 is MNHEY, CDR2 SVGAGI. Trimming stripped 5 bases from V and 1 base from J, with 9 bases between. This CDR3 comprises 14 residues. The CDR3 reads CASSHRESNQPQHF. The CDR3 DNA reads TGTGCCAGCAGTCACAGGGAAAGCAATCAGCCCCAGCATTTT.